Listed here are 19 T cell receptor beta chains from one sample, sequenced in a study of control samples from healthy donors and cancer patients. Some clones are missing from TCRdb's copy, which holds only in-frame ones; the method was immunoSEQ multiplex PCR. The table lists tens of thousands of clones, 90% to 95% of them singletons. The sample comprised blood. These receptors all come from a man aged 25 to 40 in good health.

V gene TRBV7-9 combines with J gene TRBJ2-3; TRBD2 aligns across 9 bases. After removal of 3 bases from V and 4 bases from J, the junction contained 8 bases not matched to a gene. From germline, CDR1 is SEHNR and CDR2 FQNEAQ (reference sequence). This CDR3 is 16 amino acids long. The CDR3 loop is CASSLSGSGGADTQYF. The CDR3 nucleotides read TGTGCCAGCAGCTTGAGCGGTAGCGGGGGCGCAGATACGCAGTATTTT.

CDR3 loop: CASSSIDGEETQYF. The CDR3 DNA reads TGCGCCAGCAGCTCGATTGACGGGGAAGAGACCCAGTACTTC. The gene calls are TRBV5-1 and TRBJ2-5; TRBD2 is a possible D gene (5 bases). Germline CDR1 is SGHRS and CDR2 is YFSETQ. The length of the CDR3 is 14 residues. The V gene lost 3 bases and the J gene lost 3 bases, with 12 bases spanning the gap.

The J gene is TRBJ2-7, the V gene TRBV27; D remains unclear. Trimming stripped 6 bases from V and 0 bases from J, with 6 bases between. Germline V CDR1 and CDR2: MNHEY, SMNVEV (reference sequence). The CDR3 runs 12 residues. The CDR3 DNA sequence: TGTGCCAGCAGAAGGAGCTCCTACGAGCAGTACTTC. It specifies CASRRSSYEQYF.

The CDR3, as DNA: TGTGCCAGCAGCGTAGATGCTCGGGGCACAGATACGCAGTATTTT. Translated, it gives CASSVDARGTDTQYF. The V call is TRBV9, the J call TRBJ2-3; D is unresolved. This CDR3 region has 15 residues. The V end was cut by 0 bases, the J end by 1 base, with 9 bases between. The V gene's germline CDR1 is SGDLS and CDR2 YYNGEE.

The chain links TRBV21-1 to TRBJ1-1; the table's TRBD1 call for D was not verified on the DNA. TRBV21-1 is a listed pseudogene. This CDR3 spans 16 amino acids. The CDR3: CASSTLYGRAYTEAFF. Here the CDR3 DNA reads TGTGCCAGCAGCACTCTTTACGGCAGGGCCTATACTGAAGCTTTCTTT.

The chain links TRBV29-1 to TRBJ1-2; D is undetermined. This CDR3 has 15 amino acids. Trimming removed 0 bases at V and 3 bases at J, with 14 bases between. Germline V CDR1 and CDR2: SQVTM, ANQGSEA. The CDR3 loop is CSVEESTLPHYGYTF. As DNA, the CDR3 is TGCAGCGTTGAAGAATCCACATTACCGCACTATGGCTACACCTTC.

The CDR3 coding sequence is TGTGCCAGCAGCTTTCAATGGGGCGACTCCTACGAGCAGTACTTC. It yields the protein CASSFQWGDSYEQYF. The gene calls are TRBV7-2 and TRBJ2-7; a possible D gene is TRBD1 (5 bases). The germline V gene encodes CDR1 SGHTA and CDR2 FQGNSA. The CDR3 sequence is 15 residues long. The V gene lost 3 bases and the J gene lost 0 bases, with 12 bases spanning the gap.

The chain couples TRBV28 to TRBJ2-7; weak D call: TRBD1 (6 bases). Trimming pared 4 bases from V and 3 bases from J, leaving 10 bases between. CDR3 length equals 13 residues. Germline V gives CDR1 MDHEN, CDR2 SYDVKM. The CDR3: CASSSGQGYEQYF. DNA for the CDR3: TGTGCCAGCAGTTCGGGACAAGGCTACGAGCAGTACTTC.

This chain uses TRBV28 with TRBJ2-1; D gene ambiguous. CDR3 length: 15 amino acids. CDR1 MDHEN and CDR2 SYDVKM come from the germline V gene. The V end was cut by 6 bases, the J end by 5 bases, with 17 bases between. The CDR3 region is CASSLVVGRNNEQFF. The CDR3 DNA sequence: TGTGCCAGCAGCCTCGTGGTGGGAAGAAACAATGAGCAGTTCTTC.

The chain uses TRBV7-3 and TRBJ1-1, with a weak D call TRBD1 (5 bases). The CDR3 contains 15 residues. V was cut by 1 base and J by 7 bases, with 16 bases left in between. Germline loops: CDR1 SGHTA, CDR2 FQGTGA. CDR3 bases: TGTGCCAGCAGCTTAATCCCCGGGGGTGGCAGTGAAGCTTTCTTT. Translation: CASSLIPGGGSEAFF. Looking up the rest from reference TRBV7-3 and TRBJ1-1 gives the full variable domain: GAGVSQTPSNKVTEKGKYVELRCDPISGHTALYWYRQSLGQGPEFLIYFQGTGAADDSGLPNDRFFAVRPEGSVSTLKIQRTERGDSAVYLCASSLIPGGGSEAFFGQGTRLTVV.

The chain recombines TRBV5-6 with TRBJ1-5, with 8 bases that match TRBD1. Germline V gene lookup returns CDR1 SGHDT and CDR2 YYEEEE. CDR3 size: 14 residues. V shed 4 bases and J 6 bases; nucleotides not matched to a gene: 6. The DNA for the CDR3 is TGTGCCAGCAGCGAGGGACAGGCGCCTCAGCCCCAGCATTTT. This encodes CASSEGQAPQPQHF.

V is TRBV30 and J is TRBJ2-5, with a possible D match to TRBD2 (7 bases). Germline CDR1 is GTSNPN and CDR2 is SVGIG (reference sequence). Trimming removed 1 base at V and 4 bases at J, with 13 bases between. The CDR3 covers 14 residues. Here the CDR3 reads CAWSGGGHLETQYF. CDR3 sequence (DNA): TGTGCCTGGAGTGGCGGGGGACACCTAGAGACCCAGTACTTC. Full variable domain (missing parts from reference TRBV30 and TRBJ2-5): SQTIHQWPATLVQPVGSPLSLECTVEGTSNPNLYWYRQAAGRGLQLLFYSVGIGQISSEVPQNLSASRPQDRQFILSSKKLLLSDSGFYLCAWSGGGHLETQYFGPGTRLLVL.

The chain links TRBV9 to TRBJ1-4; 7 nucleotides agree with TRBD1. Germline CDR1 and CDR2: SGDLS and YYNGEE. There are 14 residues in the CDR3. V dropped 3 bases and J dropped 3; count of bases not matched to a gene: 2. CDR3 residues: CASSAQGANEKLFF. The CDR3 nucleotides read TGTGCCAGCAGCGCCCAGGGGGCTAATGAAAAACTGTTTTTT.

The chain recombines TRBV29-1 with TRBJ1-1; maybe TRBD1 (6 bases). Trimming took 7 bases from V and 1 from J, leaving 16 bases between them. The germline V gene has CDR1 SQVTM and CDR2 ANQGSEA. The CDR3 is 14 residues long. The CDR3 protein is CSAHERQANTEAFF. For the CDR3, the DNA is TGCAGCGCGCATGAAAGACAGGCGAACACTGAAGCTTTCTTT.

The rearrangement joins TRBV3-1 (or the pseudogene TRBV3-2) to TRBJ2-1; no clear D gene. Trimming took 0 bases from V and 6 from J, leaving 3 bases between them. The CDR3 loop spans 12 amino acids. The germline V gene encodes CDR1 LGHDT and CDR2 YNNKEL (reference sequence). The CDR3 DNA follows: TGTGCCAGCAGCCAAGACTCCAATGAGCAGTTCTTC. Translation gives CASSQDSNEQFF.

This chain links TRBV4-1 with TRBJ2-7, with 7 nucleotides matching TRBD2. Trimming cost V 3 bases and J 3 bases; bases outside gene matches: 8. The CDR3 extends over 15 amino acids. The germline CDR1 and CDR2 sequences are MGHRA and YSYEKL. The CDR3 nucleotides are TGCGCCAGCAGCCAGACGGGGGGTTCGCACTACGAGCAGTACTTC. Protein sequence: CASSQTGGSHYEQYF.

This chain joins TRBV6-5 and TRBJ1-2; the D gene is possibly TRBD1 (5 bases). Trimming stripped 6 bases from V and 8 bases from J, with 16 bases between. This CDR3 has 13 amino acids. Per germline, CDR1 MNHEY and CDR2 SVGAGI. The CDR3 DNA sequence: TGTGCCAGCAGGGGTGTGGGGGGAGGAGGCTACACCTTC. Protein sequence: CASRGVGGGGYTF.

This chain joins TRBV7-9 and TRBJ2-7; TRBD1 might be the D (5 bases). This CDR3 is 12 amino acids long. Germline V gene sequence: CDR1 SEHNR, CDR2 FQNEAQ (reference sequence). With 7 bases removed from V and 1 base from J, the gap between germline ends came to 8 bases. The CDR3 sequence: CASTKGSYEQYF. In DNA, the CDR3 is TGTGCCAGCACCAAGGGGTCCTACGAGCAGTACTTC.

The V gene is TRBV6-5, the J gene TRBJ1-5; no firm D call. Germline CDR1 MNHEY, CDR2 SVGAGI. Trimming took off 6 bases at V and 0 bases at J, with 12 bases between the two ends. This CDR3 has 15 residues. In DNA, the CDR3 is TGTGCCAGCAGAAAAGGGATGAATAGCAATCAGCCCCAGCATTTT. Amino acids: CASRKGMNSNQPQHF.